This T cell receptor (beta chain) was identified during a study of blood T cell repertoires in COVID-19. Study summary: Nucleic acid was either cDNA or gDNA, and it came from T cells, B-cell-depleted T cells, or PBMCs.

Clones were read by immunoSEQ multiplex PCR, and TCRdb kept only the in-frame ones, dropping some. Of more than 85,000 clones listed, roughly 80% are singletons. This clone was seen only a few times. The ends lost 11 bases at V and 6 bases at J; junction bases unmatched: 8. The CDR3 is 13 residues long. The V gene's germline CDR1 is ENHRY and CDR2 SYGVKD. The origin of this receptor is a woman between 50 and 59 years old with acute or convalescent COVID-19. Material for sequencing was peripheral blood. The chain joins TRBV10-3 to TRBJ2-7; 12 bases line up with TRBD1. The CDR3 region has the DNA TGTGCCGCGGCCCGGGACAGGGGGCTCGAGCAGTACTTC. Protein sequence: CAAARDRGLEQYF.